This T cell receptor (beta chain) is drawn from a study of CD8 T cells in Susac syndrome (dated by TCRdb to the late 2010s). Background for the entire study: Repertoire sequencing was used to test whether CD8+ T cell activation and differentiation in Susac syndrome was antigen driven. Here is what the overall study found, with its caveats: The TCR sequencing and HLA analysis was acknowledged to have included a relatively small number of individuals.

RNA was extracted using the RNeasy kit, and roughly 0.5 to 1 microgram was reverse transcribed with random hexamers. The immunoSEQ multiplex PCR assay, which covers 54 Vbeta and 13 Jbeta segments, was used to amplify TCR beta CDR3 regions. PCR amplification bias was corrected using a synthetic template baseline for primer optimization and computational correction. The study's own analysis went as follows. Reads were annotated to V, D and J genes per IMGT and analyzed with immunoSEQ Analyzer, keeping only productive sequences. Clonality was computed as one minus Shannon entropy normalized by log2 of the number of productive unique sequences. For each patient and control, public and private clones were evaluated within the 100 most prevalent clones. Susac-specific clones were defined as absent from healthy and MS cohorts, over a thousand published viral clones and other ImmuneACCESS disease sequences. TCRdb took the public reads, trimmed them with fastp at Q25, ran MiXCR for clone calling and kept in-frame beta chains. For every CDR3 protein sequence, its rows merge into one entry that carries the most common genes and DNA. TCRdb's processing, not the authors', yielded these V and J calls. In all, the sample holds 150,000 to 200,000 distinct CDR3 sequences, and about 94% of those were seen once. The ten most abundant clones make up 0.095% to 0.12% of the sample.

Measured from the cysteine to the phenylalanine, the CDR3 is 16 residues long. Kept here is only the CDR3 DNA, which spans 48 bases and is read in frame from base 1. V is cut back by 4 bases and J by 0 bases, with 10 bases in the junction unmatched. CDR1 SQVTM and CDR2 ANQGSEA are derived from the germline V gene. Regarding this clonotype: The target of this receptor is not known. The sample holds no much larger clone one base away, and base qualities are not on file.

Peripheral blood CD8+ and CD4+ T cells from healthy donors, Susac syndrome patients and multiple sclerosis patients were profiled using high-throughput TCR beta sequencing. Healthy donors were age- and sex-matched controls. CD8+ TEMRA cells were enriched by FACS, while bulk CD8+ and CD4+ T cells were purified by magnetic negative isolation. Blood was collected in EDTA tubes and processed within 24 hours, with PBMCs isolated through density gradient centrifugation. PBMCs intended for TCR sequencing were cryopreserved in liquid nitrogen and were subsequently thawed in a 37 degrees C water bath. The sorted or isolated CD4+, CD8+ and CD8+ TEMRA cells reached a purity of at least 90%.

Source material: CD4+ T cells from PBMCs. This sequence uses TRBV29-1 and TRBJ2-3; TRBD1 matches 7 bases in the middle. The TCR sequence derives from a human donor in good health. The CDR3 protein sequence reads: CSVVPQQGMSTDTQYF. The sequence in DNA is TGCAGCGTTGTCCCCCAACAGGGGATGAGCACAGATACGCAGTATTTT.